This is a list of T cell receptor beta chains from one sample in a study of blood T cell repertoires in COVID-19. Clones were sequenced by immunoSEQ multiplex PCR, and TCRdb holds only the in-frame ones, with some missing. The repertoire holds 25,000 to 30,000 clones, with 72% as singletons. The sample taken for sequencing was peripheral blood. The receptors shown here come from a boy younger than 10 with active or convalescent COVID-19. CDR3s leave out the opening cysteine and the closing phenylalanine or tryptophan.

TRBV2	TRBJ1-3	ASRGQGNTIY
TRBV5-6	TRBJ1-5	ASSQRTAKAGGQPQH
TRBV5-1	TRBJ1-1	ASSLPRDRAEAF
TRBV7-9	TRBJ2-7	ASSSPGLAGAISYEQY
TRBV2	TRBJ2-3	ASSETLTGGRTQY
TRBV27	TRBJ1-2	ASSYQSTGQEGYT
TRBV5-1	TRBJ2-5	ASSSDRTATFETQY
TRBV27	TRBJ2-3	TSGEQNRDTQY
TRBV12-3/TRBV12-4	TRBJ1-2	ASSLVGGYGYT
TRBV6-2/TRBV6-3	TRBJ2-7	ASSHRYEQY
TRBV6-2/TRBV6-3	TRBJ1-5	ASSAPPGQGGNQPQH
TRBV29-1	TRBJ1-3	SVVPTEGAGNTIY
TRBV30	TRBJ1-1	AWSRDRGQGEAF
TRBV27	TRBJ1-5	ASRSSTGWASNQPQH
TRBV7-2	TRBJ2-3	ASRTKTWGGLGNTQY
TRBV5-6	TRBJ1-2	ASSFPASNYGYT
TRBV28	TRBJ2-7	ASSLRGRPYYEQY
TRBV29-1	TRBJ2-7	SVEDPTGGAYEQY
TRBV18	TRBJ1-1	ASSATQGTTEAF
TRBV4-3	TRBJ1-1	ASSQDWGQNTEAF
TRBV11-2	TRBJ1-3	ASSWDIRSGGNSGNTIY
TRBV5-6	TRBJ2-6	ASSLVRTSASGANVLT
TRBV5-1	TRBJ2-7	ASSLGGSNNEQY
TRBV7-9	TRBJ2-7	ASSTTGGAGYEQY
TRBV5-1	TRBJ2-3	ASSSPNIPDTQY
TRBV7-9	TRBJ1-4	ASSFYGSSEKLF
TRBV9	TRBJ2-3	ASSALAGRGDTQY
TRBV2	TRBJ1-1	ASTRGDRGDPEAF
TRBV6-4	TRBJ2-1	ASSDVGLGRPEQF
TRBV19	TRBJ2-4	ASSMRKGAGNIQY
TRBV10-1	TRBJ2-2	ASSVVPAGELF
TRBV28	TRBJ1-4	ASSTGGNNEKLF
TRBV28	TRBJ1-2	ASSLQTGGDGYT
TRBV7-2	TRBJ2-2	ASRRGGPNTGELF
TRBV6-5	TRBJ2-1	ATMRDGSYNEQF
TRBV5-3	TRBJ2-1	ARSFYSGGSSYNEQF
TRBV25-1	TRBJ2-7	ASSEQGAREQY
TRBV19	TRBJ1-2	ATRGDRTNYGYT
TRBV27	TRBJ2-7	ASSLTSGNIYEQY
TRBV24-1	TRBJ2-3	ATSDFKGKYADTQY
TRBV6-5	TRBJ2-1	ASSYFPVYNEQF
TRBV6-6	TRBJ2-7	ASRDGLAVSYEQY
TRBV5-1	TRBJ2-7	ASSKQGAFSYEQY
TRBV7-9	TRBJ1-2	ASSSTGYGYT